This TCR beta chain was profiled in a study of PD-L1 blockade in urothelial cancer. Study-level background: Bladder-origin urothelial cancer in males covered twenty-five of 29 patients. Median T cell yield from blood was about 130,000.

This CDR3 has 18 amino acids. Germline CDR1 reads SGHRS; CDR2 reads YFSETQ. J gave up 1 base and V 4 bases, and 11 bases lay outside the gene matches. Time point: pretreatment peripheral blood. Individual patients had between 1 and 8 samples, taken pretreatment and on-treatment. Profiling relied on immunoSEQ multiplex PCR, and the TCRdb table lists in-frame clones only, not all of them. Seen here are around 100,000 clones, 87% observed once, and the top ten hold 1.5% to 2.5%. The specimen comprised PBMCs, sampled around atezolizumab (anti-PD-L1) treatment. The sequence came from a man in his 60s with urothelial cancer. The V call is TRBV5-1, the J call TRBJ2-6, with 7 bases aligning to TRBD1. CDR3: CASSTGQVVPSGANVLTF. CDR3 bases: TGCGCCAGCAGCACTGGACAGGTTGTACCTTCTGGGGCCAACGTCCTGACTTTC.